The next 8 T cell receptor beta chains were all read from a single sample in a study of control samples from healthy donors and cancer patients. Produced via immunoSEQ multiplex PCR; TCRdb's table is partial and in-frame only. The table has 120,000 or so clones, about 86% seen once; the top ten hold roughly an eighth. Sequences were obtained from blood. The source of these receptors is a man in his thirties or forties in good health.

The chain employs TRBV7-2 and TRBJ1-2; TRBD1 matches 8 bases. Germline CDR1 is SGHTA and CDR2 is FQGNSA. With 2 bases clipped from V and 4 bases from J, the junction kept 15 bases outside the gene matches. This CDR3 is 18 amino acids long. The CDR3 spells CASSLSTQSGQGGYGYTF. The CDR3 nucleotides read TGTGCCAGCAGCTTAAGTACCCAATCCGGACAGGGAGGCTATGGCTACACCTTC.

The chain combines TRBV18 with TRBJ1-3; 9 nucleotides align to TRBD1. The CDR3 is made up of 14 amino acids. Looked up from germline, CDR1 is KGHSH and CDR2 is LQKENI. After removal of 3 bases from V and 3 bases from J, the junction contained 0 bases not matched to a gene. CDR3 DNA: TGTGCCAGCTCACCGGACAGGGGTGGAAACACCATATATTTT. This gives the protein CASSPDRGGNTIYF.

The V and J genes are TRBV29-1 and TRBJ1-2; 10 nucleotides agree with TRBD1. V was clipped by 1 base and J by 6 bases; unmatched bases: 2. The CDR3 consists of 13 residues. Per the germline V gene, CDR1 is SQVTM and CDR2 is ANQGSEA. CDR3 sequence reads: CSVEGQGADGYTF. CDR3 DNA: TGCAGCGTTGAAGGACAGGGGGCGGATGGCTACACCTTC.

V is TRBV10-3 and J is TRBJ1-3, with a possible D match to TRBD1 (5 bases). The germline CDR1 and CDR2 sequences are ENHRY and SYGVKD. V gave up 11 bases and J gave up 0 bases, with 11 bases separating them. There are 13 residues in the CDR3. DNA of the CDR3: TGTGCCCTCCGACAGAACTCTGGAAACACCATATATTTT. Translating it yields CALRQNSGNTIYF.

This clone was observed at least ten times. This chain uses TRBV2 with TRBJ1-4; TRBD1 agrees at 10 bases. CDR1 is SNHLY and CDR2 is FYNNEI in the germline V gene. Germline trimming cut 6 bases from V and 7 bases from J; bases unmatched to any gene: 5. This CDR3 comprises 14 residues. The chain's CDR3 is CASRGDRGPEKLFF. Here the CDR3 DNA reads TGTGCCAGCAGGGGGGACAGGGGTCCTGAAAAACTGTTTTTT.

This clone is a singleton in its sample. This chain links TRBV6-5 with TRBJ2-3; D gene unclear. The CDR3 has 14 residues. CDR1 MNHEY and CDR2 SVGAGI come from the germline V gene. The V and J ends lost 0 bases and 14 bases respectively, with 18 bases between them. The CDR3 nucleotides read TGTGCCAGCAGTTACTCTGGCGGCGTGGGTCATCGGTATTTT. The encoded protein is CASSYSGGVGHRYF.

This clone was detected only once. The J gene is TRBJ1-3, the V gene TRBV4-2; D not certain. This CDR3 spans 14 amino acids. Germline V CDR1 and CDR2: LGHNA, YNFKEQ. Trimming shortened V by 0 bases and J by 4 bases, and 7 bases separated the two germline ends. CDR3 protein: CASSQDLQGNTIYF. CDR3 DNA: TGTGCCAGCAGCCAAGATTTGCAGGGAAACACCATATATTTT.

CDR3 loop: CASGSSYEQYF. The CDR3 bases are TGTGCCAGCGGTTCCTCCTACGAGCAGTACTTC. The genes are TRBV7-9 and TRBJ2-7, with D unresolved. There are 11 residues in the CDR3. Germline assignment: CDR1 SEHNR and CDR2 FQNEAQ (reference sequence). Trimming left V 8 bases short and J 0 bases short, with 5 bases between.